This T cell receptor (beta chain) appears in the sequencing data of a study of OX40 agonist ivuxolimab in advanced cancers. Study as a whole: Averaging roughly 60 years in age, with a range of about 23 to 79, the cohort was approximately 84% male. Earlier anti-PD-1, anti-PD-L1 or anti-CTLA-4 therapy was permitted; about 39% had received some. General study points: The authors also found low normalized T-cell clonal expansion in some nonresponders. On average, CD8+ T cells showed a greater number of expanded clones than CD4+.

A word on this clone: What it binds is unknown.

The length of the CDR3 is 14 residues. Germline CDR1 reads SGHTA; CDR2 reads FQGTGA. V shed 3 bases and J shed 6 bases, with 11 bases lying between them. Sequencing used immunoSEQ multiplex PCR; TCRdb keeps in-frame clones, though not all of them. The sample shows about 79,000 clones, over 75% of them seen only once. This clonotype was obtained from an adult with an advanced solid tumor such as melanoma, head and neck, liver or kidney cancer. This chain joins TRBV7-3 and TRBJ2-2, with D hard to call. The material sequenced was CD4+ or CD8+ T cells sorted from blood, taken in a trial of the OX40 agonist ivuxolimab. The CDR3, as DNA: TGTGCCAGCAGCTTTTCCTTATCTGCCGGGGAGCTGTTTTTT. Translated: CASSFSLSAGELFF.